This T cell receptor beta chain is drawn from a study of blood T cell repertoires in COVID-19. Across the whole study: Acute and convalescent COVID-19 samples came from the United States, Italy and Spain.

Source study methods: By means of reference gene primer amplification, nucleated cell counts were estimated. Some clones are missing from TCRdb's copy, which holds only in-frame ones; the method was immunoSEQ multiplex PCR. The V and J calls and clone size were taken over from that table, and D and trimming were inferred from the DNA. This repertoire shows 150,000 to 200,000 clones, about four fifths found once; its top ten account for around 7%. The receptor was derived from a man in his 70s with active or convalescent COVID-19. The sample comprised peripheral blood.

In DNA, the CDR3 is TGTGCCAGCAGCCCTCGCGGGACAGATGATGAAAAACTGTTTTTT. This translates into CASSPRGTDDEKLFF. This chain uses TRBV3-1 (or the pseudogene TRBV3-2) with TRBJ1-4; 7 positions match TRBD1. Trimming took 4 bases from V and 6 from J; bases not matched to a gene: 8. Germline V gene lookup returns CDR1 LGHDT and CDR2 YNNKEL (reference sequence). The CDR3 loop spans 15 amino acids.